The 7 T cell receptor beta chains in this list originate from one sample, sequenced in a study of sequential checkpoint blockade in melanoma. Clones were sequenced by immunoSEQ multiplex PCR, and TCRdb holds only the in-frame ones, with some missing. The table shows roughly 28,000 clones, with 70% to 80% occurring only once. Treatment given: randomized to nivolumab then ipilimumab (arm A) or the reverse (arm B). The source material was CD8+ T cells sorted from blood (inferred from file names), sampled from a patient given nivolumab and ipilimumab in sequence. These receptors came from a human donor with melanoma.

The J gene is TRBJ2-7, the V gene TRBV18; 7 bases line up with TRBD2. Germline V gene sequence: CDR1 KGHSH, CDR2 LQKENI. Trimming took 4 bases from V and 0 from J; bases not matched to a gene: 9. This CDR3 comprises 16 residues. The CDR3 loop reads CASSLIAGGFSYEQYF. CDR3 DNA sequence: TGTGCCAGCTCACTTATAGCGGGTGGTTTCTCCTACGAGCAGTACTTC.

The CDR3 here is CASSAGGGPGETQYF. The DNA for the CDR3 is TGTGCCAGCAGCGCCGGCGGGGGGCCAGGAGAGACCCAGTACTTC. V usage is TRBV7-3 and J usage is TRBJ2-5; 8 nucleotides line up with TRBD2. Trimming cost V 5 bases and J 4 bases; bases outside gene matches: 9. The CDR3 spans 15 residues. Germline assignment: CDR1 SGHTA and CDR2 FQGTGA.

The chain is built from TRBV29-1 and TRBJ2-7, with D maybe TRBD2 (5 bases). With 5 bases removed from V and 1 base from J, the gap between germline ends came to 12 bases. Germline V lookup: CDR1 SQVTM, CDR2 ANQGSEA. The CDR3 runs 13 residues. DNA for the CDR3: TGCAGCGTTACGAGCGGCGATTCCTACGAGCAGTACTTC. It specifies CSVTSGDSYEQYF.

Only one count was recorded for this clone. One end of the junction varies from germline; a read error may be responsible. The rearrangement links TRBV30 to TRBJ1-6; 7 nucleotides agree with TRBD1. The CDR3 consists of 12 residues. CDR1 is GTSNPN, CDR2 SVGIG, per germline (reference sequence). The CDR3 region has the DNA TGTGCCTGGAGTTGGGACAGCCGCCAGATTATCTTT. Amino acid sequence: CAWSWDSRQIIF.

The chain couples TRBV4-3 to TRBJ2-5; weak D call: TRBD1 (5 bases). Trimming took off 0 bases at V and 5 bases at J, with 7 bases between the two ends. Germline-derived CDR1 and CDR2 are LGHNA and YSLEER. The CDR3 is 13 residues long. CDR3 sequence (DNA): TGCGCCAGCAGCCAAGACAGGGCTGAGACCCAGTACTTC. The encoded protein is CASSQDRAETQYF.

This clone was detected a few times. This sequence joins TRBV29-1 and TRBJ2-3; weak D call: TRBD2 (6 bases). The CDR3 is made up of 13 amino acids. Germline V gene sequence: CDR1 SQVTM, CDR2 ANQGSEA. V was pared by 6 bases and J by 2 bases, with 12 bases between. The CDR3 spells CSVTRGTTDTQYF. The CDR3 DNA sequence: TGCAGCGTGACGCGGGGAACCACAGATACGCAGTATTTT.

V gene TRBV11-2 combines with J gene TRBJ1-1; 9 nucleotides line up with TRBD1. Germline V lookup: CDR1 SGHAT, CDR2 FQNNGV. This CDR3 spans 16 amino acids. Trimming removed 5 bases from V and 2 bases from J; junction bases left unmatched: 9. CDR3 loop: CASSPNLQGANTEAFF. The CDR3 DNA is TGTGCCAGCAGCCCGAATCTACAGGGGGCAAACACTGAAGCTTTCTTT.